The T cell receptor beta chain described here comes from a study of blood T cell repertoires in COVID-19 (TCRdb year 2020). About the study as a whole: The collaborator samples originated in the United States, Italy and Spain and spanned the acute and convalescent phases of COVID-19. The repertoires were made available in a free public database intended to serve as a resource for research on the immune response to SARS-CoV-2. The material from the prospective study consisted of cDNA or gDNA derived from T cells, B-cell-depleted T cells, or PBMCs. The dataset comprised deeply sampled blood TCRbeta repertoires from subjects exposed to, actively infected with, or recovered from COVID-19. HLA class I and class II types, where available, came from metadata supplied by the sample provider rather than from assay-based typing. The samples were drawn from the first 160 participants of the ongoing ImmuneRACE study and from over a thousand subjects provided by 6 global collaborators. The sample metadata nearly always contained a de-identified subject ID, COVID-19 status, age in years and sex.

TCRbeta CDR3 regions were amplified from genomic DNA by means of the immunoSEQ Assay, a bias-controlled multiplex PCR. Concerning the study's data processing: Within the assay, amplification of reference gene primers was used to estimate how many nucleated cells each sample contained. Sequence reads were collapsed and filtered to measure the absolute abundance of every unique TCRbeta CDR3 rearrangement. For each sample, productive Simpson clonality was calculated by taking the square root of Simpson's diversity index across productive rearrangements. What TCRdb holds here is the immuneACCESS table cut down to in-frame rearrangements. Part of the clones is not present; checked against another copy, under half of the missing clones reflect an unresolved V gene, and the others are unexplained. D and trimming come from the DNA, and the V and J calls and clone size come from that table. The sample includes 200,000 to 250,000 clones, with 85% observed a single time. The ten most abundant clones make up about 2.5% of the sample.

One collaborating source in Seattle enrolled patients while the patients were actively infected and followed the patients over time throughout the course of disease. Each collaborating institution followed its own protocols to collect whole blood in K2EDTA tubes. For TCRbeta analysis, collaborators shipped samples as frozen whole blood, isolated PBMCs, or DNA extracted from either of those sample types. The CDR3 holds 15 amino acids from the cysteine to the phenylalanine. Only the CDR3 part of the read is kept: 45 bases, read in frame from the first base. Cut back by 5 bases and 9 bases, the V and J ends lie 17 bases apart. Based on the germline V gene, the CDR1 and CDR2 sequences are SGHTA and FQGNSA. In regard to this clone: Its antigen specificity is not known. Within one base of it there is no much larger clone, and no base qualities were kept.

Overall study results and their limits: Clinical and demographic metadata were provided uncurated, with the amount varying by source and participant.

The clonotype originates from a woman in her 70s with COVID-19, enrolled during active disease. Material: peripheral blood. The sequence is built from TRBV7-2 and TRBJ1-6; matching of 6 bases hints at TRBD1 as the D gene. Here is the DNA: TGTGCCAGCAGCAGGTACAGGGTGATGGGTTCACCCCTCCACTTT. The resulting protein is CASSRYRVMGSPLHF.